Shown below are 10 T cell receptor beta chains from a single sample sequenced in a study of beta chain features in type 1 diabetes. The whole isolated RNA underwent reverse transcription, so sequencing captured expressed TCRB transcripts. The method was immunoSEQ multiplex PCR; TCRdb's version includes in-frame clones alone and lacks a portion of them. Here the sample spans 330,000 or so clones, 14% being singletons. The sample comprised central memory CD4+ T cells from blood. The receptors derive from a man in his thirties or forties in good health.

V gene TRBV10-1 combines with J gene TRBJ2-5, with D perhaps matching TRBD1 (6 bases). V dropped 5 bases and J dropped 5 bases, with 12 bases sitting between them. CDR1 and CDR2 (germline): WNHNN, SYGVQD (reference sequence). This CDR3 spans 13 amino acids. CDR3 in amino acids: CASSSGARETQYF. For the CDR3, the DNA is TGCGCCAGCAGTTCAGGGGCCCGGGAGACCCAGTACTTC.

In this sample, this clone turned up a few times. V is TRBV14 and J is TRBJ1-6, with 7 bases that match TRBD1. Germline loops: CDR1 SGHDN, CDR2 FVKESK. The CDR3 is made up of 16 amino acids. Trimming at V came to 4 bases and at J to 6 bases, leaving 9 bases not matched to a gene. CDR3 amino acids: CASSPGVNRGNSPLHF. The CDR3 nucleotides are TGTGCCAGCAGCCCCGGGGTGAACAGGGGTAATTCACCCCTCCACTTT.

This sequence joins TRBV2 and TRBJ2-2; 7 nucleotides agree with TRBD1. The CDR3 contains 11 residues. J was trimmed by 6 bases and V by 9 bases; bases with no gene match: 1. From germline, CDR1 is SNHLY and CDR2 FYNNEI. CDR3 nucleotide sequence: TGTGCCAGTCAGGGGGCCGGGGAGCTGTTTTTT. Amino acid sequence: CASQGAGELFF.

The chain links TRBV11-2 to TRBJ2-2; D is tentatively TRBD1 or TRBD2 (5 bases each). V lost 7 bases and J lost 4, with 16 bases in between. Looked up from germline, CDR1 is SGHAT and CDR2 is FQNNGV. The CDR3 runs 15 residues. CDR3 region: CASTGTRQPTGELFF. The CDR3 DNA reads TGTGCCAGCACCGGGACCCGGCAGCCCACCGGGGAGCTGTTTTTT.

This chain joins TRBV9 and TRBJ2-5, with TRBD2 as a possible D gene (5 bases). The length of the CDR3 is 14 residues. The germline V gene has CDR1 SGDLS and CDR2 YYNGEE. Trimming pared 4 bases from V and 1 base from J, leaving 11 bases between. The CDR3 DNA sequence: TGTGCCAGCAGCACAAGAGGGCTCCAAGAGACCCAGTACTTC. Its translation is CASSTRGLQETQYF.

This clone was counted between two and nine times. V is TRBV7-6 and J is TRBJ1-1; no clear D gene. The length of the CDR3 is 14 residues. Germline V lookup: CDR1 SGHVS, CDR2 FNYEAQ. V gave up 1 base and J gave up 1 base, with 7 bases separating them. The CDR3 loop is CASSLGRTNTEAFF. The CDR3 DNA follows: TGTGCCAGCAGCTTAGGGCGGACGAACACTGAAGCTTTCTTT.

By its share, this clone is medium-sized (0.01 to 0.1%). The chain recombines TRBV19 with TRBJ2-3, with TRBD2 matching 7 bases. Germline CDR1 reads LNHDA; CDR2 reads SQIVND (reference sequence). The V and J ends lost 10 bases and 6 bases, in that order; junction bases with no gene match: 7. There are 12 residues in the CDR3. Here the CDR3 DNA reads TGTGCCACTAGGCAAGCGGGGGATACGCAGTATTTT. Protein: CATRQAGDTQYF.

J is TRBJ2-5 and V is TRBV9, with TRBD2 matching 10 bases. The V gene's germline CDR1 is SGDLS and CDR2 YYNGEE. The CDR3 spans 17 residues. The ends lost 0 bases at V and 2 bases at J; junction bases unmatched: 7. CDR3 region: CASSVGAGGPGQETQYF. In nucleotides, the CDR3 is TGTGCCAGCAGCGTAGGAGCGGGAGGGCCGGGGCAAGAGACCCAGTACTTC.

This clone was seen a few times. The rearrangement joins TRBV4-1 to TRBJ2-5; 13 nucleotides match TRBD2. The V segment lost 4 bases and the J segment 4 bases; nucleotides outside the gene matches: 6. The CDR3 is made up of 16 amino acids. Germline V gene sequence: CDR1 MGHRA, CDR2 YSYEKL. CDR3 loop: CASSLRTSGGGETQYF. DNA for the CDR3: TGCGCCAGCAGCCTCCGGACTAGCGGGGGTGGAGAGACCCAGTACTTC.

Only a few counts were recorded for this clone. V usage is TRBV19 and J usage is TRBJ1-1; D gene unclear. CDR1 is LNHDA and CDR2 is SQIVND in the germline V gene (reference sequence). The CDR3 is 12 residues long. The ends were cut back, 6 bases at V and 4 bases at J, with 9 bases in the middle. The CDR3 is CASRKSLTEAFF. CDR3 nucleotide sequence: TGTGCCAGTAGAAAATCCCTCACTGAAGCTTTCTTT.